The present TCR beta chain was sequenced within a study of PD-1 blockade in classical Hodgkin lymphoma (dated by TCRdb to 2018 to 2020). Looking at the study overall: Nivolumab dosing was 3 mg/kg intravenously every 2 weeks, continuing until either disease progression or unacceptable toxicity. The study used TCR beta sequencing and CyTOF to define a peripheral blood immune signature of response to PD-1 blockade in classical Hodgkin lymphoma. Broad study findings and their caveats: Diversity was lower in patients who began nivolumab less than 1 year after ASCT, so these patients were left out of later analyses to avoid confounding by immune reconstitution. Baseline TCR diversity was reported as lower in newly diagnosed patients than in healthy donors, and lower still in relapsed/refractory patients. A significant rise by C4D1 was seen in CD4+ but not CD8+ TCR diversity (p=0.0027 vs p=0.16), with the rise being most apparent in complete responders (p=0.02). Among trial patients, those achieving complete response had baseline diversity similar to that of newly diagnosed patients, while diversity was significantly lower in partial responders and progressors. The study was limited to a single clinical trial cohort, and causes of repertoire differences, possibly disease activity or prior therapy, remained undefined.

The label giving this sample's time point can be read as: cycle 2 day 1 (C2D1) of nivolumab. All trial patients had relapsed after autologous stem cell transplantation, with cohorts A, B and C differing in prior brentuximab vedotin exposure. A total of more than 55 patients with relapsed/refractory classical Hodgkin lymphoma made up the trial cohort, and each patient's best overall response was complete response, partial response or progressive disease. In the multi-cohort phase II CheckMate 205 trial, trial patients received single-agent nivolumab. Best overall response was determined by an independent review committee according to the 2007 International Working Group response criteria. Trial PBMCs were obtained immediately prior to nivolumab initiation (C1D1) and on therapy at cycle 2 day 1 and cycle 4 day 1. After peripheral blood was drawn into 8 mL Vacutainer Cell Preparation Tubes, PBMCs were isolated by centrifugation and then cryopreserved.

V ends up 4 bases short and J 2 bases short, with an unmatched junction base count of 8. From its cysteine to its phenylalanine, the CDR3 spans 16 amino acids. Only the CDR3 region is kept as DNA, spanning 48 bases read in frame from base 1. The germline V gene supplies CDR1 ENHRY and CDR2 SYGVKD. The Qiagen DNeasy kit was used to extract genomic DNA from unsorted PBMCs and from the negatively selected CD4+ and CD8+ fractions. TCR beta CDR3 regions were subjected to amplification by immunoSEQ multiplex PCR with primers that anneal to V and J segments. A synthetic immune receptor repertoire was used to minimize amplification bias, and remaining bias was computationally removed after sequencing. The original methods were these. Custom Python scripts were used to quantify repertoire diversity as the Shannon entropy index. Unsorted, CD4+ and CD8+ repertoires were analyzed separately, except in combined analyses where CD4+ and CD8+ sequences were merged in silico. Clonal expansion was defined as a frequency increase of at least 2-fold after treatment compared with C1D1, and clones undetected at baseline were assigned a pseudocount of 0.5. Clones with 0 or 1 copy at C1D1 were defined as singleton clones, while clones with 2 or more copies were defined as non-singleton clones. Clones expanded in unsorted samples were annotated as CD4+, CD8+ or unknown by matching protein sequences in sorted samples from the same patient. Wilcoxon tests were applied to paired samples to test diversity changes from C1D1 to C4D1. Imported from immuneACCESS, the table was reduced by TCRdb to in-frame sequences with V and J called. These copies leave out some clones; in studies compared against another copy, an unresolved V gene accounts for under half, and the cause of the remainder is not known. For V, J and clone size, that table is used; D and trimming come from the DNA. Within this sample are roughly 140,000 clones, with less than 80% of them counted one time only. The top ten hold roughly 9.8% of the sample.

Comments on this clone: The clone's antigen remains unknown. Base qualities are missing; no much larger clone stands one base away.

The sequence joins TRBV10-3 to TRBJ2-7, with TRBD2 matching 10 junction bases. This TCR derives from a human donor with classical Hodgkin lymphoma. Sequenced here: peripheral blood mononuclear cells (PBMCs), sampled before the second cycle of nivolumab. CDR3 reads: CAISALAGVEPYEQYF. The DNA sequence is TGTGCCATCAGTGCCCTAGCGGGAGTCGAACCCTACGAGCAGTACTTC.